The 18 T cell receptor beta chains in this list originate from one sample, sequenced in a study of early T cells in non-severe SARS-CoV-2 infection. TCRdb used MiXCR to reprocess the 5' RACE reads, holding one entry per CDR3 protein. The table records about 67,000 distinct CDR3 sequences, around 10% of them present only once. The source material was whole blood. These TCRs come from an adult who was a healthcare worker with PCR-confirmed SARS-CoV-2 infection or an uninfected control (not recorded which).

Many counts were recorded for this clonotype. The chain employs TRBV5-6 and TRBJ1-1; no firm D call. Germline V gives CDR1 SGHDT, CDR2 YYEEEE. The V gene lost 4 bases and the J gene lost 4 bases, with 11 bases spanning the gap. This CDR3 has 13 residues. The CDR3 nucleotides read TGTGCCAGCAGCCGGGATCCGTTCACTGAAGCTTTCTTT. Amino acid sequence: CASSRDPFTEAFF.

In regard to this clonotype: This may come from a read error, since a much larger clone is one base off. The chain carries TRBV7-9 and TRBJ2-1, with D possibly TRBD1 on 5 matching bases. Germline CDR1 SEHNR, CDR2 FQNEAQ (reference sequence). V lost 5 bases and J lost 6, with 11 bases in between. This CDR3 is 13 amino acids long. CDR3 amino acids: CASSTSTANEQFF. The CDR3, as DNA: TGTGCCAGCAGCACCTCGACAGCCAATGAGCAGTTCTTC. Looking up the rest from reference TRBV7-9 and TRBJ2-1 gives the full variable domain: DTGVSQNPRHKITKRGQNVTFRCDPISEHNRLYWYRQTLGQGPEFLTYFQNEAQLEKSRLLSDRFSAERPKGSFSTLEIQRTEQGDSAMYLCASSTSTANEQFFGPGTRLTVL.

This clonotype was counted at least ten times. J is TRBJ2-7 and V is TRBV12-3 or TRBV12-4; D remains unclear. The CDR3 has 14 residues. The V end lost 7 bases, the J end lost 2 bases, and 15 bases lay between the germline ends. CDR3 in DNA: TGTGCCAGCACCTCCCTCCCTCAGACCTACGAGCAGTACTTC. It translates to CASTSLPQTYEQYF.

This clonotype was seen only a few times. This chain connects TRBV11-1 to TRBJ2-2, with D tentatively TRBD1 or TRBD2 (6 bases each). V lost 1 base, J lost 6 bases, and 18 bases lay in between. The germline V gene has CDR1 SGHAT and CDR2 FQDESV (reference sequence). This CDR3 comprises 17 residues. CDR3 DNA sequence: TGTGCCAGCAGCTTAGGGAGTCTCCCCGGGGGCGCCGGGGAGCTGTTTTTT. Amino acid sequence: CASSLGSLPGGAGELFF. Looking up the rest from reference TRBV11-1 and TRBJ2-2 gives the full variable domain: EAEVAQSPRYKITEKSQAVAFWCDPISGHATLYWYRQILGQGPELLVQFQDESVVDDSQLPKDRFSAERLKGVDSTLKIQPAELGDSAMYLCASSLGSLPGGAGELFFGEGSRLTVL.

The rearrangement joins TRBV5-5 to TRBJ2-1, with 15 positions matching TRBD2. The CDR3 spans 16 residues. J was trimmed by 8 bases and V by 4 bases; bases with no gene match: 7. CDR1 and CDR2 (germline): SGHKS, YYEKEE (reference sequence). CDR3: CASSPGTSGRLDEQFF. The CDR3, as DNA: TGTGCCAGCAGCCCGGGGACTAGCGGGAGGTTGGATGAGCAGTTCTTC.

The chain carries TRBV6-1 and TRBJ1-5, with D maybe TRBD1 (6 bases). Germline V gene lookup returns CDR1 MNHNS and CDR2 SASEGT. Trimming removed 2 bases at V and 7 bases at J, with 15 bases between. CDR3 size: 15 residues. DNA of the CDR3: TGTGCCAGCAGTGAAACCACAGGGAGTTTCCAGCCCCAGCATTTT. Its translation: CASSETTGSFQPQHF.

The J gene is TRBJ1-1, the V gene TRBV30; D not resolved. The CDR3 is 15 residues long. The germline CDR1 and CDR2 sequences are GTSNPN and SVGIG (reference sequence). Trimming cost V 4 bases and J 0 bases, with 15 bases left between them. The CDR3 sequence is CAWNRASAMNTEAFF. DNA of the CDR3: TGTGCCTGGAACCGGGCCAGCGCTATGAACACTGAAGCTTTCTTT. Based on the CDR3 plus reference TRBV30 and TRBJ1-1, the full variable domain is SQTIHQWPATLVQPVGSPLSLECTVEGTSNPNLYWYRQAAGRGLQLLFYSVGIGQISSEVPQNLSASRPQDRQFILSSKKLLLSDSGFYLCAWNRASAMNTEAFFGQGTRLTVV.

V usage is TRBV2 and J usage is TRBJ2-5; 15 bases agree with TRBD2. The J segment lost 3 bases and the V segment lost 4 bases, leaving 18 bases of the junction unmatched. The CDR3 length is 21 residues. The germline CDR1 and CDR2 sequences are SNHLY and FYNNEI. The CDR3 loop is CASSGSLSWGLAGGGEETQYF. Here the CDR3 DNA reads TGTGCCAGCAGTGGAAGTTTGAGCTGGGGACTAGCGGGGGGTGGTGAAGAGACCCAGTACTTC.

The table lists this clonotype with many counts. The chain recombines TRBV30 with TRBJ1-2; D gene ambiguous. V lost 4 bases and J 7 bases, leaving 16 bases between the germline ends. The CDR3 has 13 amino acids. The germline CDR1 and CDR2 sequences are GTSNPN and SVGIG (reference sequence). The CDR3 DNA is TGTGCCTGGACTAGGCCCCGAGTAGGTGGCTACACCTTC. This gives the protein CAWTRPRVGGYTF.

This clonotype has a count of ten or more. J is TRBJ2-7 and V is TRBV30, with a possible D match to TRBD2 (6 bases). The CDR3 covers 12 residues. Germline-derived CDR1 and CDR2 are GTSNPN and SVGIG (reference sequence). Trimming shortened V by 7 bases and J by 4 bases, and 14 bases separated the two germline ends. The CDR3 spells CAFDGGFYEQYF. The CDR3, as DNA: TGTGCCTTCGACGGGGGATTTTACGAGCAGTACTTC.

The chain is built from TRBV20-1 and TRBJ1-2, with D tentatively TRBD1 (5 bases). The CDR3 sequence is 15 residues long. Per germline, CDR1 DFQATT and CDR2 SNEGSKA (reference sequence). Trimming removed 3 bases at V and 0 bases at J, with 14 bases between. The CDR3 is CSASHRTGANYGYTF. For the CDR3, the DNA is TGCAGTGCTAGTCACCGGACGGGGGCTAACTATGGCTACACCTTC.

This clonotype was detected ten times or more. The chain uses TRBV12-3 or TRBV12-4 and TRBJ2-1; unclear D gene. This CDR3 spans 16 amino acids. V was shortened by 0 bases and J by 0 bases, with 9 bases between the two germline ends. The CDR3 nucleotides are TGTGCCAGCAGTTTAGCAAGAGGATTCTCCTACAATGAGCAGTTCTTC. As protein: CASSLARGFSYNEQFF.

Concerning this clonotype itself: A much bigger clone sits one base away, suggesting this may be a read error. This chain links TRBV5-1 with TRBJ2-3; TRBD1 might be the D (5 bases). The CDR3 runs 15 residues. Trimming cost V 4 bases and J 4 bases, with 16 bases left between them. CDR1 is SGHRS, CDR2 YFSETQ, per germline. In DNA form, the CDR3 reads TGCGCCAGCAGCCAGGACAACAACCCCTCAGATACGCAGTATTTT. This encodes CASSQDNNPSDTQYF.

This clonotype was seen a handful of times. The chain carries TRBV3-1 and TRBJ1-2, with 8 bases aligning to TRBD1. V trimming: 4 bases; J trimming: 6 bases; junction bases outside the gene matches: 4. CDR1 LGHDT and CDR2 YNNKEL come from the germline V gene (reference sequence). The CDR3 extends over 13 amino acids. CDR3 sequence reads: CASSPTGEDGYTF. Written as DNA, the CDR3 is TGTGCCAGCAGCCCGACAGGGGAGGATGGCTACACCTTC.

This clonotype was picked up many times. The chain recombines TRBV29-1 with TRBJ2-5, with 7 nucleotides matching TRBD1. Germline V gene sequence: CDR1 SQVTM, CDR2 ANQGSEA. The CDR3 runs 13 residues. V was pared by 6 bases and J by 4 bases, with 8 bases of the junction left unmatched. The CDR3 reads CSVSGTARETQYF. The CDR3 DNA reads as TGCAGCGTGTCCGGGACAGCGAGAGAGACCCAGTACTTC.

This clonotype has a count of ten or more. The chain couples TRBV27 to TRBJ1-2; no reliable D call. The CDR3 runs 14 residues. Trimming shortened V by 7 bases and J by 0 bases, and 12 bases separated the two germline ends. CDR1 and CDR2 (germline): MNHEY, SMNVEV (reference sequence). In DNA, the CDR3 is TGTGCCAGCAACCCGGCAGGAGCTAACTATGGCTACACCTTC. Translated: CASNPAGANYGYTF.

This clonotype was picked up a small number of times. The CDR3 loop reads CASSRTGGNEQFF. For the CDR3, the DNA is TGCGCCAGCAGCAGGACAGGGGGCAATGAGCAGTTCTTC. V and J are TRBV5-1 and TRBJ2-1, with 10 bases aligning to TRBD1. The CDR3 is made up of 13 amino acids. Germline V gene data show CDR1 as SGHRS and CDR2 as YFSETQ. V lost 4 bases and J lost 6; bases outside the gene matches: 1.

This clonotype came up many times. This rearrangement joins TRBV7-9 to TRBJ2-3, with TRBD1 matching over 8 bases. This CDR3 spans 15 amino acids. Trimming removed 5 bases from V and 1 base from J; junction bases left unmatched: 5. CDR1 and CDR2 from the germline V gene are SEHNR and FQNEAQ (reference sequence). In DNA, the CDR3 is TGTGCCAGCAGCAATTCGGACAGGGGCACAGATACGCAGTATTTT. Translated: CASSNSDRGTDTQYF.